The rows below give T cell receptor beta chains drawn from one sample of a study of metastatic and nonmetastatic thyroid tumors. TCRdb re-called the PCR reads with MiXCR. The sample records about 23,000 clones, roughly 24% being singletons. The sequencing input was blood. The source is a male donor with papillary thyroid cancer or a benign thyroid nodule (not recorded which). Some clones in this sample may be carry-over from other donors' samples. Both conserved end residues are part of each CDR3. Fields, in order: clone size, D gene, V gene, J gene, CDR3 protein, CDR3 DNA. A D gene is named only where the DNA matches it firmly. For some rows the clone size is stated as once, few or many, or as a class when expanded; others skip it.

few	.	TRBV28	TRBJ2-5	CASSLVSGRETQYF	TGTGCCAGCAGTTTAGTTTCGGGACGGGAGACGCAATACTTC
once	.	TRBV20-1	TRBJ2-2	CSTHVRVSGELFF	TGCAGTACACACGTACGAGTCTCAGGTGAGCTGTTTTTT
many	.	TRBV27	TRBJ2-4	CASTNRGAWYF	TGTGCCAGTACCAACCGAGGAGCATGGTACTTC
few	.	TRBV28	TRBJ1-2	CASSLFQRGDGYTF	TGTGCCAGCAGTTTATTTCAACGAGGGGATGGCTACACCTTC
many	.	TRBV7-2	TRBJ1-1	CASRKGGPNTEAFF	TGTGCCAGCAGAAAAGGTGGGCCAAACACTGAAGCTTTCTTT
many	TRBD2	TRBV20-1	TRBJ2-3	CSALTSGRPGTDTQYF	TGCAGTGCACTAACTAGCGGGAGGCCAGGAACAGATACGCAGTATTTT
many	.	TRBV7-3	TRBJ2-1	CASSSGTRDEQFF	TGTGCCAGCAGCTCCGGGACGAGGGATGAGCAGTTCTTC
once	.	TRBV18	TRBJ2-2	CASSPSSNTGELFF	TGTGCCAGCTCACCATCGTCGAACACCGGGGAGCTGTTTTTT
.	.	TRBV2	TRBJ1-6	CASSDSEGSYSPLHF	TGTGCCAGCAGTGATTCAGAGGGGTCCTATTCACCCCTCCACTTT
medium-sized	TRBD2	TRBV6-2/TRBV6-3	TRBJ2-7	CASQEREVGYEQYF	TGTGCCAGTCAGGAGCGGGAGGTTGGTTACGAGCAGTACTTC
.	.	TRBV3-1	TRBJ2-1	CASSQAAGRSEQLF	TGTGCCAGCAGCCAAGCGGCAGGGCGGAGTGAGCAGCTCTTC
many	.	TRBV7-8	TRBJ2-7	CASSLGRSGYEQYF	TGTGCCAGCAGCTTAGGACGGTCGGGCTACGAGCAGTACTTC
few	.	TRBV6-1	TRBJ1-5	CASSEWTAHEGGQPQHF	TGTGCCAGCAGTGAATGGACAGCACATGAGGGCGGTCAGCCCCAGCATTTT
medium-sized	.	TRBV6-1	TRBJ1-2	CASSESGGYGYTF	TGTGCCAGCAGTGAATCTGGGGGCTATGGCTACACCTTC
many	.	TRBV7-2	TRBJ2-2	CASSLKRNTGELFF	TGTGCCAGCAGCTTAAAACGGAACACCGGGGAGCTGTTTTTT
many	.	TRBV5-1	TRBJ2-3	CASSLAASGDTQYF	TGCGCCAGCAGCTTGGCAGCCTCAGGAGATACGCAGTATTTT
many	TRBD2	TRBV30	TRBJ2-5	CAWSVGGSEGETQYF	TGTGCCTGGAGTGTCGGCGGGAGCGAGGGAGAGACCCAGTACTTC
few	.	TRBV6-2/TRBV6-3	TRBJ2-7	CASSYRGSYEQYF	TGTGCCAGCAGTTACCGAGGCTCCTACGAGCAGTACTTC
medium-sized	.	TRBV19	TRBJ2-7	CASKVQGKSYEQYF	TGTGCCAGTAAAGTCCAAGGGAAGTCCTACGAGCAGTACTTC
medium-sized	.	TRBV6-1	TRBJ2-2	CASSEVVGPTGELFF	TGTGCCAGCAGTGAAGTAGTGGGGCCTACCGGGGAGCTGTTTTTT
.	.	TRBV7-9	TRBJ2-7	CASFPGGGSYEQYF	TGTGCCAGCTTCCCCGGTGGTGGCTCCTACGAGCAGTACTTC
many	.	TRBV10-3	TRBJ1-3	CAIKNSGNTIYF	TGTGCCATCAAAAATTCTGGAAACACCATATATTTT
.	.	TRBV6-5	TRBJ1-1	CASSFSPYTEAVF	TGTGCCAGCAGTTTCTCGCCCTACACTGAAGCTGTCTTT
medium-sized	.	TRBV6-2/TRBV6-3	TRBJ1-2	CASSYSRTASHWGNYGYTF	TGTGCCAGCAGTTACTCCCGGACTGCTTCTCATTGGGGAAACTATGGCTACACCTTC
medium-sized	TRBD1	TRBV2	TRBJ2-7	CASSWTGSSYEQYF	TGTGCCAGCAGTTGGACAGGTTCCTCCTACGAGCAGTACTTC
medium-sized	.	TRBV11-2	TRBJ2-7	CASNKPGFNVYF	TGTGCCAGCAACAAACCGGGTTTTAATGTATACTTC
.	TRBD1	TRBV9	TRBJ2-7	CASSVGGGQGLLYEQYF	TGTGCCAGCAGCGTAGGGGGAGGACAGGGGTTACTCTACGAGCAGTACTTC
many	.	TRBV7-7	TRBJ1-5	CASRPDNPSCNQPQHF	TGTGCCAGCAGACCAGACAATCCTTCGTGCAATCAGCCCCAGCATTTT
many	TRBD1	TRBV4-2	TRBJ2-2	CASSQPYTGTANTGELFF	TGTGCCAGCAGCCAACCTTATACCGGGACAGCGAACACCGGGGAGCTGTTTTTT
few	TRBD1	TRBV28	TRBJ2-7	CASRSPGQGNYEQYF	TGTGCCAGCAGGAGTCCGGGACAGGGAAACTACGAGCAGTACTTC
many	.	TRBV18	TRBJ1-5	CASSPGFTGQPQHF	TGTGCCAGCTCACCAGGTTTCACAGGCCAGCCCCAGCATTTT
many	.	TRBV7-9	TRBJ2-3	CASSLAGILDTQYF	TGTGCCAGCAGCTTAGCTGGGATACTAGATACGCAGTATTTT
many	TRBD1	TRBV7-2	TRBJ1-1	CASSVQGAHTEAFF	TGTGCCAGCAGCGTACAGGGGGCGCACACTGAAGCTTTCTTT
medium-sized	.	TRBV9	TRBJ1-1	CASSGTLQVTEAFF	TGTGCCAGCAGCGGCACGCTCCAGGTAACAGAAGCTTTCTTT
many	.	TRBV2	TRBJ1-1	CASSGTDWRVEAFF	TGTGCCAGCAGTGGGACGGACTGGAGGGTTGAAGCTTTCTTT
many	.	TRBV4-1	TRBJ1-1	CASSPGGGEAFF	TGCGCCAGCAGCCCTGGCGGGGGCGAGGCTTTCTTT
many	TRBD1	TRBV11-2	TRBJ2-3	CASSSPGQGGADTQYF	TGTGCCAGCAGCTCACCGGGACAGGGTGGGGCAGATACGCAGTATTTT
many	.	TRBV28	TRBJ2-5	CADQGTRKETQYF	TGTGCCGACCAAGGGACTCGGAAAGAGACCCAGTACTTC
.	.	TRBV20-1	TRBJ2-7	CSATEGYGPYEQYF	TGCAGTGCGACGGAGGGATACGGGCCCTACGAGCAGTACTTC
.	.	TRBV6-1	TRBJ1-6	CASSEGADPSPLHF	TGTGCCAGCAGTGAAGGGGCAGACCCATCACCCCTCCACTTT
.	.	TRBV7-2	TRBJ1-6	CASSEVGGSPLHF	TGTGCCAGCAGCGAGGTGGGAGGGTCACCCCTCCACTTT
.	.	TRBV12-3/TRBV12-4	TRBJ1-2	CASSLAIGYGFTF	TGTGCCAGCAGTTTGGCCATAGGCTACGGCTTCACCTTC
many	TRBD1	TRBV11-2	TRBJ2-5	CASSLDMAGQGSETQYF	TGTGCCAGCAGCTTAGATATGGCGGGACAGGGCTCCGAGACCCAGTACTTC
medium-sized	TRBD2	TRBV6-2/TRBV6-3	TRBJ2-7	CASTAPGLAGKYEQYF	TGTGCCAGCACCGCCCCGGGACTAGCGGGAAAATACGAGCAGTACTTC
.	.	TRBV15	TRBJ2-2	CATSRDRVGGGTGELFF	TGTGCCACCAGCAGAGATCGGGTCGGGGGCGGAACGGGGGAGCTGTTTTTT
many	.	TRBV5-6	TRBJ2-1	CASSLPPSREFF	TGTGCCAGCAGCTTGCCCCCCTCCCGGGAGTTCTTC
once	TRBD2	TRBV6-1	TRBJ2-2	CASYLAGNTWDLFF	TGTGCCAGCTACCTAGCGGGGAACACCTGGGATCTGTTTTTT
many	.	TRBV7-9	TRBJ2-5	CASSSSVRDPVKTQYF	TGTGCCAGCAGCTCCAGCGTCCGGGATCCGGTTAAGACCCAGTACTTC
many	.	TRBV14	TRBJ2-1	CASSQATIGEQFF	TGTGCCAGCAGCCAAGCTACTATTGGTGAGCAGTTCTTC
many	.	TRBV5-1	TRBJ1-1	CASSLGWTNLNTEAFF	TGCGCCAGCAGCTTGGGATGGACAAACCTGAACACTGAAGCTTTCTTT
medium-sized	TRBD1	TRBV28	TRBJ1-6	CASRETGGEWSPLHF	TGTGCCAGCAGGGAGACAGGGGGCGAGTGGTCACCCCTCCACTTT
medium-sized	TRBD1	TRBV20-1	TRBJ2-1	CSARTGTYNEQFF	TGCAGTGCTAGGACAGGGACGTACAATGAGCAGTTCTTC
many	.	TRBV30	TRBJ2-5	CAWSLEGRGSETQYF	TGTGCCTGGAGCCTAGAGGGAAGGGGCTCTGAGACCCAGTACTTC
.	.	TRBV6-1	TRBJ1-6	CASSPPSVDNSPLHF	TGTGCCAGCAGTCCCCCTTCGGTTGATAATTCACCCCTCCACTTT
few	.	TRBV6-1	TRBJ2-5	CASSEGGGQETQYF	TGTGCCAGCAGTGAAGGGGGCGGTCAAGAGACCCAGTACTTC
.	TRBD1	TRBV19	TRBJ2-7	CASSLGQGLSYEQYF	TGTGCCAGTAGTCTCGGACAGGGCCTCTCCTACGAGCAGTACTTC
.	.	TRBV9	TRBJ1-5	CASSGHVGDLQHF	TGTGCCAGCAGCGGACACGTTGGGGATCTCCAGCATTTT
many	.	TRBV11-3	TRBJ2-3	CASSLGLAPTDTQYF	TGTGCCAGCAGCTTAGGTCTAGCGCCCACAGATACGCAGTATTTT
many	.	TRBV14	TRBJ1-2	CASSQPASNGYTF	TGTGCCAGCAGCCAACCCGCCAGTAATGGCTACACCTTC
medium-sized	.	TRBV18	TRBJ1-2	CASSPGYGYTF	TGTGCCAGCTCACCAGGGTATGGCTACACCTTC